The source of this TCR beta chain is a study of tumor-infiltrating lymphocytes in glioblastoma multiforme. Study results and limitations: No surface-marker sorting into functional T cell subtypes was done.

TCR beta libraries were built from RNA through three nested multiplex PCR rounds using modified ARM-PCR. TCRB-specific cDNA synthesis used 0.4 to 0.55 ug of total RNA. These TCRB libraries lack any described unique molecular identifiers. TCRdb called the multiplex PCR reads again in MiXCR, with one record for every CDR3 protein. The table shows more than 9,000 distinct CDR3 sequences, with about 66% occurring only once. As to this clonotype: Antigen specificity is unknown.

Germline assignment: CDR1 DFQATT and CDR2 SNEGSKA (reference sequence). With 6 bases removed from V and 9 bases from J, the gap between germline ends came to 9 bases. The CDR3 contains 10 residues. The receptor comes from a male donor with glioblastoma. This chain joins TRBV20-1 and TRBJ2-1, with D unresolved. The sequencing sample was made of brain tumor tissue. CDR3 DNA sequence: TGCAGTGCCCGACAACCTGAGCAGTTCTTC. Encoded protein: CSARQPEQFF.